These 7 T cell receptor beta chains were all obtained from the same sample, sequenced in a study of blood T cell repertoires in COVID-19. Profiled with immunoSEQ multiplex PCR; TCRdb holds only in-frame clones, not every one. The sample lists about 58,000 clones; roughly 86% were seen once. Sequenced sample: peripheral blood. Every receptor here comes from a woman aged 50 to 60 with active or convalescent COVID-19.

The genes are TRBV10-3 and TRBJ1-5; a possible D gene is TRBD1 (6 bases). The length of the CDR3 is 12 residues. Germline assignment: CDR1 ENHRY and CDR2 SYGVKD. The V gene lost 6 bases and the J gene lost 4 bases, with 7 bases spanning the gap. The CDR3 sequence is CAISQGNQPQHF. CDR3 nucleotide sequence: TGTGCCATCAGCCAGGGGAATCAGCCCCAGCATTTT.

The V call is TRBV7-8, the J call TRBJ2-1; no clear D gene. The CDR3 runs to 13 residues. Germline V lookup: CDR1 SGHVS, CDR2 FQNEAQ. V was trimmed by 4 bases and J by 8 bases, leaving 12 bases between them. CDR3 loop: CASSSQARDEQFF. The CDR3 region has the DNA TGTGCCAGCAGCTCCCAGGCCCGCGATGAGCAGTTCTTC.

The chain is built from TRBV6-6 and TRBJ1-2; 9 bases line up with TRBD1. Per the germline V gene, CDR1 is MNHNY and CDR2 is SVGAGI (reference sequence). The V segment lost 6 bases and the J segment 0 bases; nucleotides outside the gene matches: 8. CDR3 size: 16 residues. Here the CDR3 DNA reads TGTGCCAGCAGAAGGACAGGGGAGGACCCTAACTATGGCTACACCTTC. Protein: CASRRTGEDPNYGYTF.

This chain joins TRBV25-1 and TRBJ1-2; 9 nucleotides match TRBD1. The V gene end was trimmed by 2 bases and the J gene end by 4 bases; junction bases not matched to a gene: 11. This CDR3 is built from 17 residues. Germline CDR1 MGHDK, CDR2 SYGVNS. The chain's CDR3 is CASSERGQGRGAYGYTF. The CDR3 DNA reads TGTGCCAGCAGTGAACGGGGACAGGGAAGGGGGGCCTATGGCTACACCTTC.

The chain has TRBV7-3 and TRBJ2-2; D remains unclear. Looked up from germline, CDR1 is SGHTA and CDR2 is FQGTGA. V lost 5 bases, J lost 1 base, and 2 bases lay in between. This CDR3 comprises 12 residues. The CDR3 DNA reads TGTGCCAGCAGCCTGAACACCGGGGAGCTGTTTTTT. Amino acid sequence: CASSLNTGELFF.

The V gene is TRBV28, the J gene TRBJ2-2, with TRBD1 matching over 9 bases. Germline CDR1 and CDR2: MDHEN and SYDVKM. V shed 10 bases and J 2 bases; nucleotides not matched to a gene: 8. This CDR3 region has 15 residues. The CDR3 sequence: CATYTGGANTGELFF. As DNA, the CDR3 is TGTGCCACCTATACAGGGGGCGCTAACACCGGGGAGCTGTTTTTT.

This rearrangement joins TRBV29-1 to TRBJ2-1; 9 bases line up with TRBD2. V was clipped by 4 bases and J by 2 bases; unmatched bases: 3. Looked up from germline, CDR1 is SQVTM and CDR2 is ANQGSEA. This CDR3 is 14 amino acids long. The CDR3 nucleotides read TGCAGCGTTGTGAGACTAGCGGCCTACAATGAGCAGTTCTTC. This sequence encodes CSVVRLAAYNEQFF.